This T cell receptor (beta chain) was profiled in a study of T cell changes during pregnancy in multiple sclerosis. The protocol was immunoSEQ multiplex PCR, while the TCRdb copy is restricted to in-frame clones and leaves out a portion. Of under 130,000 clones in the sample, roughly 93% were seen once. Germline CDR1 reads MGHRA; CDR2 reads YSYEKL. Germline trimming cut 0 bases from V and 8 bases from J; bases unmatched to any gene: 7. CDR3 length: 16 residues. Sequencing was performed on peripheral blood, taken after pregnancy. The V and J genes are TRBV4-1 and TRBJ2-3; 11 bases line up with TRBD1. The TCR comes from a female donor with multiple sclerosis, enrolled in a pregnancy study. The CDR3 DNA sequence: TGCGCCAGCAGCCAAGATCTACGGGGGACAGGGGGTACGCAGTATTTT. Translation: CASSQDLRGTGGTQYF.